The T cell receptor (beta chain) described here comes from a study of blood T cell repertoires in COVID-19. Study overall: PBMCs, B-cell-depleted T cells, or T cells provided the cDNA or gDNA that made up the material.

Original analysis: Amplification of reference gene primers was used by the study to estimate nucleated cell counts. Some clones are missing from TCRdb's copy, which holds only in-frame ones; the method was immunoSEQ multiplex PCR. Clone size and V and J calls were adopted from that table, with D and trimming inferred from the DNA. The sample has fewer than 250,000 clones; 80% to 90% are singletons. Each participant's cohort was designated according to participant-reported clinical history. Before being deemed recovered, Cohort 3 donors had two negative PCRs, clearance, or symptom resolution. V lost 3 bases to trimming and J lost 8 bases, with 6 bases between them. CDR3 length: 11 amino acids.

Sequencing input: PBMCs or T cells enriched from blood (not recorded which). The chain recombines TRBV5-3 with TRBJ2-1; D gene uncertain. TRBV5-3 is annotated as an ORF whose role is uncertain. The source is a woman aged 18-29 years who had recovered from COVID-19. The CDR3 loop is CARSCIDEQFF. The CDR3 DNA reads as TGTGCCAGAAGCTGCATAGATGAGCAGTTCTTC.